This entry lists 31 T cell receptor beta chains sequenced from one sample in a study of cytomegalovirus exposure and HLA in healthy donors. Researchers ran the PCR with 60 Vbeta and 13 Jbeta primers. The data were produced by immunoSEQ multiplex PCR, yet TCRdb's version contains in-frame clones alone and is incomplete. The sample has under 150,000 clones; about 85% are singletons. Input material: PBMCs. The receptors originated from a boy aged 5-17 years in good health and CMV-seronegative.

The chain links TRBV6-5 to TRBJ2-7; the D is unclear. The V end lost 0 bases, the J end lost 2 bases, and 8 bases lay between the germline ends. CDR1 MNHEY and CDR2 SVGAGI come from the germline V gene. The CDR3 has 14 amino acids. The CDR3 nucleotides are TGTGCCAGCAGTTACTCTAGAGGTACCTACGAGCAGTACTTC. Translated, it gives CASSYSRGTYEQYF.

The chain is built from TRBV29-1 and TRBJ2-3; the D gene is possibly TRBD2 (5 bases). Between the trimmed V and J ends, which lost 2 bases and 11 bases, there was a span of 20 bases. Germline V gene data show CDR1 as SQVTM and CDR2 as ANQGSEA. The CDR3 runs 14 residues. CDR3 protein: CSVERDPGTKKQYF. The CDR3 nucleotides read TGCAGCGTTGAAAGGGATCCGGGAACTAAAAAGCAGTATTTT.

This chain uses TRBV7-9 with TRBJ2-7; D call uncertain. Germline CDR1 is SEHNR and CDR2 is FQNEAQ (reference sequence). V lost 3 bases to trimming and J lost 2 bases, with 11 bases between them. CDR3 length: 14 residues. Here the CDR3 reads CASSFSWQTYEQYF. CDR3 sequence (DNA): TGTGCCAGCAGCTTCTCTTGGCAAACCTACGAGCAGTACTTC.

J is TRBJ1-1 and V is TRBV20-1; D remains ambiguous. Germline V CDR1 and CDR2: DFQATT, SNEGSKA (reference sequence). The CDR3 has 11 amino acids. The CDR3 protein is CSLKGVTEAFF. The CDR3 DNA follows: TGCAGCCTAAAGGGAGTCACTGAAGCTTTCTTT.

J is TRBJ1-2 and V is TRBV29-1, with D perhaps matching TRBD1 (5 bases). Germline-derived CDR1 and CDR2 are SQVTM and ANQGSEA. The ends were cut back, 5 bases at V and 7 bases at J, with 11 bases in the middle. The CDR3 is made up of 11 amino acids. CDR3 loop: CSVQGVAGYTF. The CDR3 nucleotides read TGCAGCGTTCAGGGTGTCGCTGGCTACACCTTC.

CDR3 region: CASSLRTDQPQHF. DNA of the CDR3: TGCGCCAGCAGCCTCCGGACAGATCAGCCCCAGCATTTT. The chain employs TRBV4-3 and TRBJ1-5; D is possibly TRBD1 (6 bases). This CDR3 region has 13 residues. Germline V gene lookup returns CDR1 LGHNA and CDR2 YSLEER. V was cut by 4 bases and J by 5 bases, with 9 bases left in between.

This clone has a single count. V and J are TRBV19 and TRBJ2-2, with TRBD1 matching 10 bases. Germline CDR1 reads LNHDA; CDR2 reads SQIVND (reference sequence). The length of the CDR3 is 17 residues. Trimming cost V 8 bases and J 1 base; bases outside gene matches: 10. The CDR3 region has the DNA TGTGCCAGTGAGACCGGGACAGGGGTCCAGAACACCGGGGAGCTGTTTTTT. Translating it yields CASETGTGVQNTGELFF.

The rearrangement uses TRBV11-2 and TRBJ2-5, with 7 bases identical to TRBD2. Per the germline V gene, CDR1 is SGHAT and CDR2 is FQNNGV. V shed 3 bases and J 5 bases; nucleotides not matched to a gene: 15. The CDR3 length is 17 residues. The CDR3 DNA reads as TGTGCCAGCAGCTTCCTACGCAGCGGGGTGGCTGATGAGACCCAGTACTTC. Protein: CASSFLRSGVADETQYF.

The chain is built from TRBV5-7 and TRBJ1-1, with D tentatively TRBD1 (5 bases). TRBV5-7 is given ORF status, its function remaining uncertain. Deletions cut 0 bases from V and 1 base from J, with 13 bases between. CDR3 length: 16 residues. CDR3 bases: TGTGCCAGCAGCTTGGGTTGGGGGAGGAGGAACACTGAAGCTTTCTTT. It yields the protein CASSLGWGRRNTEAFF.

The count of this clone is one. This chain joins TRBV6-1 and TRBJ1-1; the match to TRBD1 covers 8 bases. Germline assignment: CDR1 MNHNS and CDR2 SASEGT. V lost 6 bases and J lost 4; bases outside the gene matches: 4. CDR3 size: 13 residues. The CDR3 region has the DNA TGTGCCAGCAGGGACAGGGCATTCACTGAAGCTTTCTTT. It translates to CASRDRAFTEAFF.

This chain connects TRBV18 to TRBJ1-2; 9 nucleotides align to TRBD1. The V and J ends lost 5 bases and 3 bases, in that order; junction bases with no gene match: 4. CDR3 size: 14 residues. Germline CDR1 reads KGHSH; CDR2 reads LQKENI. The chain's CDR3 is CASSWTGDDYGYTF. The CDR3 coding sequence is TGTGCCAGCTCATGGACAGGGGATGACTATGGCTACACCTTC.

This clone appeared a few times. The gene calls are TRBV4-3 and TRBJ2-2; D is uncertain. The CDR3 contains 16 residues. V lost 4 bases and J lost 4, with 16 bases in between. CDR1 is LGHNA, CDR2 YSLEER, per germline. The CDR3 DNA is TGCGCCAGCAGCCGCGTACAGACCACCAGCACCGGGGAGCTGTTTTTT. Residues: CASSRVQTTSTGELFF.

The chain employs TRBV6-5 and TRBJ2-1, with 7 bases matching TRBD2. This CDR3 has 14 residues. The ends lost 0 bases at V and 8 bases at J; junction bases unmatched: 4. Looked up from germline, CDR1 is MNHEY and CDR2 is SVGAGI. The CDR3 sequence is CASSYSGGRDEQFF. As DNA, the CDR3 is TGTGCCAGCAGTTACTCCGGGGGGAGGGATGAGCAGTTCTTC.

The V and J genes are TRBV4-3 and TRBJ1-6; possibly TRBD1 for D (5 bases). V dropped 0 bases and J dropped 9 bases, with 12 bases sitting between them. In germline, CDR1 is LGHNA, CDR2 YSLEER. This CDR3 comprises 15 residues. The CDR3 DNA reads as TGCGCCAGCAGCCAAGATCTGGCAGACAGTTCACCCCTCCACTTT. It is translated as CASSQDLADSSPLHF.

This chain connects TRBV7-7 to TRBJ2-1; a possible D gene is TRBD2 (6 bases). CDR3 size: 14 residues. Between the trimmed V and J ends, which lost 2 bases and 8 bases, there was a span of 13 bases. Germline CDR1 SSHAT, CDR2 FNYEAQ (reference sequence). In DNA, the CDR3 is TGTGCCAGCAGCTTATCAAGGTCTAGCGATGAGCAGTTCTTC. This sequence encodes CASSLSRSSDEQFF.

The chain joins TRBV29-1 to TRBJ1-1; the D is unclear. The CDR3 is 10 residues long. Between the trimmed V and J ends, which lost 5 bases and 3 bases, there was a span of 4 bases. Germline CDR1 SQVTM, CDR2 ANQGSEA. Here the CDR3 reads CSVRDTEAFF. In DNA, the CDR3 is TGCAGCGTTCGTGACACTGAAGCTTTCTTT.

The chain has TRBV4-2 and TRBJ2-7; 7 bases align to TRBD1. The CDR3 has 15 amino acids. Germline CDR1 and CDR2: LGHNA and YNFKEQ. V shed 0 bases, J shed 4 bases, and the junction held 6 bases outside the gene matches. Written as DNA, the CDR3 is TGTGCCAGCAGCCAAGATAGGGACAGATTATACGAGCAGTACTTC. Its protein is CASSQDRDRLYEQYF.

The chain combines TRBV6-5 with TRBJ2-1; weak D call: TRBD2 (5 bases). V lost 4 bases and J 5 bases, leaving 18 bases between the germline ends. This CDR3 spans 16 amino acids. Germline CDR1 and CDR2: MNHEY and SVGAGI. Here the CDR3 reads CASSSEGPGGNNEQFF. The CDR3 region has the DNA TGTGCCAGCAGTTCCGAGGGTCCTGGTGGGAACAATGAGCAGTTCTTC.

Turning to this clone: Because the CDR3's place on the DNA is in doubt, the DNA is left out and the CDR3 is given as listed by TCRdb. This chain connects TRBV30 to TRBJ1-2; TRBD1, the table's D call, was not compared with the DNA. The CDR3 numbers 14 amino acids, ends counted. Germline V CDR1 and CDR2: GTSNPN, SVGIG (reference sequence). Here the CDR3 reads CAWSFGQGQYGYPF.

CDR3 bases: TGTGCCAGCAGTGCCCTAACCTGGGCCAACGTCCTGACTTTC. Amino acid sequence: CASSALTWANVLTF. The chain couples TRBV27 to TRBJ2-6, with D uncertain. The germline V and J ends were trimmed by 5 bases and 5 bases, with 10 bases remaining between them. Germline V gene sequence: CDR1 MNHEY, CDR2 SMNVEV (reference sequence). This CDR3 has 14 residues.

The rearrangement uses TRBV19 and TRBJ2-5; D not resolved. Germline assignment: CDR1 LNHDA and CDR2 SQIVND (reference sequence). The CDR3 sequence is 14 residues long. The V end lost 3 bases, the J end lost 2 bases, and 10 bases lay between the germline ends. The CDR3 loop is CASSIWAAQETQYF. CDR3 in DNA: TGTGCCAGTAGTATCTGGGCAGCTCAAGAGACCCAGTACTTC.

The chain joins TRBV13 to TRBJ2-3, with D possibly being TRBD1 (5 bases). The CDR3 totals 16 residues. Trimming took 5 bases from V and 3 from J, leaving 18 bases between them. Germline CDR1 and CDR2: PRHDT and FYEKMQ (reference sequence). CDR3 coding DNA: TGTGCCAGCAGCCTTGCTCAAGGGGTGCGGACAGATACGCAGTATTTT. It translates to CASSLAQGVRTDTQYF.

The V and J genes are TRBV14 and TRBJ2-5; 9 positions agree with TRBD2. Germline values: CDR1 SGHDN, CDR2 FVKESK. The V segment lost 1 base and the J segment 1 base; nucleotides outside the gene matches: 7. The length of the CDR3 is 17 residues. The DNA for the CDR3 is TGTGCCAGCAGCCAAGGAAGATCTAGCGGGGCCCAAGAGACCCAGTACTTC. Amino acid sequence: CASSQGRSSGAQETQYF. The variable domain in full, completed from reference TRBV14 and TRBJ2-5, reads EAGVTQFPSHSVIEKGQTVTLRCDPISGHDNLYWYRRVMGKEIKFLLHFVKESKQDESGMPNNRFLAERTGGTYSTLKVQPAELEDSGVYFCASSQGRSSGAQETQYFGPGTRLLVL.

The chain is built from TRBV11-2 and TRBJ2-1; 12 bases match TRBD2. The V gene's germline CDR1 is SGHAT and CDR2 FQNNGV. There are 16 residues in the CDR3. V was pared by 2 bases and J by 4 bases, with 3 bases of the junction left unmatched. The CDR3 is CASSLPLAGGYNEQFF. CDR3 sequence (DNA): TGTGCCAGCAGCTTACCTCTAGCGGGAGGGTACAATGAGCAGTTCTTC.

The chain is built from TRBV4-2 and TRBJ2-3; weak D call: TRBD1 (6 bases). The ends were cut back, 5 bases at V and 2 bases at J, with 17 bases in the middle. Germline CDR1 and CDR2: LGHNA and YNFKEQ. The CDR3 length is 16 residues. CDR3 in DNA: TGTGCCAGCAGCAACCACCGGGACATCGCCACAGATACGCAGTATTTT. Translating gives CASSNHRDIATDTQYF.

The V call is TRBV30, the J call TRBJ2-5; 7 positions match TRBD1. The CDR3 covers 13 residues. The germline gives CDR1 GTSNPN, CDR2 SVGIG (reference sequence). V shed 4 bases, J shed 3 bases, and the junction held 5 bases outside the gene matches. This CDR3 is CAWKGASEETQYF. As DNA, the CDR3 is TGTGCCTGGAAGGGGGCGTCGGAAGAGACCCAGTACTTC.

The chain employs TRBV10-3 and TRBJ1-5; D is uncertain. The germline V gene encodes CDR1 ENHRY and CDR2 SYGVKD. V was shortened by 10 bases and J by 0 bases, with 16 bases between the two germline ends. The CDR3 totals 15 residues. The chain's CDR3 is CATSIGDLSNQPQHF. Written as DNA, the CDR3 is TGTGCCACCTCCATTGGAGACCTTAGCAATCAGCCCCAGCATTTT.

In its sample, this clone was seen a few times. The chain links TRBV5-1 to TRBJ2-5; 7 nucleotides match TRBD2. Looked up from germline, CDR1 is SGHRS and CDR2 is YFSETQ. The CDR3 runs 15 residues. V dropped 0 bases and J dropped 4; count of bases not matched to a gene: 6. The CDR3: CASSLAGGEGETQYF. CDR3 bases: TGCGCCAGCAGCTTGGCCGGTGGGGAGGGAGAGACCCAGTACTTC. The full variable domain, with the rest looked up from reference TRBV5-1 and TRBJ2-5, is KAGVTQTPRYLIKTRGQQVTLSCSPISGHRSVSWYQQTPGQGLQFLFEYFSETQRNKGNFPGRFSGRQFSNSRSEMNVSTLELGDSALYLCASSLAGGEGETQYFGPGTRLLVL.

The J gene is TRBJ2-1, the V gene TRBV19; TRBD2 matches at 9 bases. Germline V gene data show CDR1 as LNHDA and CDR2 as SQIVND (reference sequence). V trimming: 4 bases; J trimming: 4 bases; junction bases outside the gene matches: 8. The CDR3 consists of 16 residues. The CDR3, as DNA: TGTGCCAGTAGTACCCTTCTAGCGGGACCTTACAATGAGCAGTTCTTC. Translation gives CASSTLLAGPYNEQFF.

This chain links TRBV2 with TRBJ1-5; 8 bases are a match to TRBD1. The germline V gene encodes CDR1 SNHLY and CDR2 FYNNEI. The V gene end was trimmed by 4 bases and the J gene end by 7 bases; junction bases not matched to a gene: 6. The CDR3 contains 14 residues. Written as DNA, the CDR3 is TGTGCCAGCAGTGGGACAGGGTATTTGCAGCCCCAGCATTTT. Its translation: CASSGTGYLQPQHF.

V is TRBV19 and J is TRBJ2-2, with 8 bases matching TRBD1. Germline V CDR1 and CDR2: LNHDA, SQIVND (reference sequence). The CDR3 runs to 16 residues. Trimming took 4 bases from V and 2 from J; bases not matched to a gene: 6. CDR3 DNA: TGTGCCAGTAGTACTTTACAGGGGGTAAACACCGGGGAGCTGTTTTTT. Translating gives CASSTLQGVNTGELFF. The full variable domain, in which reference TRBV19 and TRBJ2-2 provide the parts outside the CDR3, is DGGITQSPKYLFRKEGQNVTLSCEQNLNHDAMYWYRQDPGQGLRLIYYSQIVNDFQKGDIAEGYSVSREKKESFPLTVTSAQKNPTAFYLCASSTLQGVNTGELFFGEGSRLTVL.